This TCR beta chain is from a study of blood T cell repertoires in COVID-19 (dated by TCRdb to about 2020). Turning to the overall study: The collaborator samples originated in the United States, Italy and Spain and spanned the acute and convalescent phases of COVID-19. The dataset comprised deeply sampled blood TCRbeta repertoires from subjects exposed to, actively infected with, or recovered from COVID-19. The material from the prospective study consisted of cDNA or gDNA derived from T cells, B-cell-depleted T cells, or PBMCs. The samples were drawn from two sources: the first 160 participants of the ongoing ImmuneRACE study, and about 1,300 subjects contributed by 6 global collaborators. Nearly every sample came with metadata listing a de-identified subject ID, COVID-19 status, age in years and sex. HLA class I and class II types, where available, came from metadata supplied by the sample provider rather than from assay-based typing. The repertoires were made available in a free public database intended to serve as a resource for research on the immune response to SARS-CoV-2.

Of note for this clone: Its antigen is still unknown. There are no base qualities to consult, and no much larger clone falls within one base.

Participants in the prospective study were aged roughly 18 to 100 years, lived in under 30 United States geographic areas, and enrolled through a virtual design. Cohort assignment in the prospective study relied on participant-reported clinical history from a screening survey and a study questionnaire. Exposed participants had been in contact with someone with a PCR-confirmed or clinician-diagnosed COVID-19 case within 2 weeks of study entry. In the prospective study, whole blood, serum and a nasopharyngeal or oropharyngeal swab were collected from each participant by mobile phlebotomists. Prospective study participants could optionally give additional blood draws and questionnaires over an approximately 2-month period. Before DNA extraction, blood samples from the prospective study were shipped at room temperature or frozen. The study at large found these results: The amount of clinical and demographic metadata varied by source and participant and was provided uncurated.

CDR1 is given as SGHAT and CDR2 as FQNNGV, both from the germline V gene. Trimming takes 3 bases from V and 8 bases from J, and the germline ends sit 19 bases apart. The CDR3 goes from the cysteine to the phenylalanine over 16 residues. Only the CDR3 portion is preserved as DNA: 48 bases, with reading frame beginning at the first base. TCRbeta CDR3 regions were amplified from genomic DNA by means of the immunoSEQ Assay, a bias-controlled multiplex PCR. The authors' analysis ran thus. The number of nucleated cells in each sample was estimated from the amplification of reference gene primers within the assay. Sequence reads were collapsed and filtered to measure the absolute abundance of every unique TCRbeta CDR3 rearrangement. For each sample, productive Simpson clonality was calculated as the square root of Simpson's diversity index across productive rearrangements. Drawn from immuneACCESS, this table holds only the in-frame rearrangements with V and J called that TCRdb kept. Clones are partly lost; checked studies trace under half to an unresolved V gene and leave the rest unexplained. The V and J calls and clone size come from that table; D and trimming were worked out from the DNA. Recorded for this sample are about 240,000 clones; about 83% of them occurred a single time. The ten largest account for about 3.8% of the sample.

Specimen: PBMCs or T cells enriched from blood (not recorded which). The chain links TRBV11-2 with TRBJ1-4; the D gene lacks a confident call. The sequence was obtained from a woman between 35 and 50 years old who had been exposed to COVID-19. The nucleotide sequence is given as TGTGCCAGCAGCTTCGGTAGAGCTTCGACCGGGGAAAAACTGTTTTTT. Its amino acids are CASSFGRASTGEKLFF. Outside the CDR3, residues come from the reference TRBV11-2 and TRBJ1-4 proteins, so the full variable domain is: EAGVAQSPRYKIIEKRQSVAFWCNPISGHATLYWYQQILGQGPKLLIQFQNNGVVDDSQLPKDRFSAERLKGVDSTLKIQPAKLEDSAVYLCASSFGRASTGEKLFFGSGTQLSVL.